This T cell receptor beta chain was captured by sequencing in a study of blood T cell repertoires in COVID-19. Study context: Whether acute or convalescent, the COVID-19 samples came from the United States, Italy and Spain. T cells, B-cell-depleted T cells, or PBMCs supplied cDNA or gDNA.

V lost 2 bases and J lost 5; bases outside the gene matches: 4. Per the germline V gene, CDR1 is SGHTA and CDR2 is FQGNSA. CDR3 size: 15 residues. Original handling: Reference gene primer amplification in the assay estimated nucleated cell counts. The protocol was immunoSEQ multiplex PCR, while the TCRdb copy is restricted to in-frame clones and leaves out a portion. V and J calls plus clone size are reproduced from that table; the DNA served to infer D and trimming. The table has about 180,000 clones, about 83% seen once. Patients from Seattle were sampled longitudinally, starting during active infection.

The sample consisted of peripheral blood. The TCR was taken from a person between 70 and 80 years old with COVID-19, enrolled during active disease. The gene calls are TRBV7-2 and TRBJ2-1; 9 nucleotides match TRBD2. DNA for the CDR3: TGTGCCAGCAGCTTATACCTAGCGGGACACAATGAGCAGTTCTTC. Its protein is CASSLYLAGHNEQFF. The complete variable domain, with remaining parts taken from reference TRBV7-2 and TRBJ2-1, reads GAGVSQSPSNKVTEKGKDVELRCDPISGHTALYWYRQSLGQGLEFLIYFQGNSAPDKSGLPSDRFSAERTGGSVSTLTIQRTQQEDSAVYLCASSLYLAGHNEQFFGPGTRLTVL.